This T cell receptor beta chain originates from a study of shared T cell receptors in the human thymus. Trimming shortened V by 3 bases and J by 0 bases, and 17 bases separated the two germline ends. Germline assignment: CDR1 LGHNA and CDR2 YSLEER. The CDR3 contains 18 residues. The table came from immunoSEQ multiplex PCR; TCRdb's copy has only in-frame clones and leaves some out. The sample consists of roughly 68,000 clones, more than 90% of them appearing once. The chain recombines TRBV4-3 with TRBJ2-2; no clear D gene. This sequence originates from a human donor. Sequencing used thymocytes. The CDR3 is CASSHRPGLQANTGELFF. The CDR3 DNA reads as TGCGCCAGCAGCCACCGCCCCGGGCTCCAGGCGAACACCGGGGAGCTGTTTTTT.